One sample yielded the 7 T cell receptor beta chains listed below, sequenced in a study of cytomegalovirus exposure and HLA in healthy donors. Vbeta (60) and Jbeta (13) primers were used in the PCR. Data came from immunoSEQ multiplex PCR; TCRdb stores just in-frame clones and leaves some out. The sample includes approximately 130,000 clones, about 9.2% of them seen just once. The sample comprised PBMCs. These receptors all stem from a woman aged 40-49 years in good health and CMV-seropositive.

Only a few counts were recorded for this clone. The rearrangement uses TRBV7-9 and TRBJ1-4, with TRBD1 matching 10 bases. From germline, CDR1 is SEHNR and CDR2 FQNEAQ (reference sequence). J lost 4 bases, V lost 7 bases, and 12 bases had no gene match. The CDR3 sequence is 17 residues long. The CDR3 DNA follows: TGTGCCAGCACCGGGGGACAGGGGCACCGCAATAATGAAAAACTGTTTTTT. It encodes CASTGGQGHRNNEKLFF. The full variable domain, completed using reference TRBV7-9 and TRBJ1-4, is DTGVSQNPRHKITKRGQNVTFRCDPISEHNRLYWYRQTLGQGPEFLTYFQNEAQLEKSRLLSDRFSAERPKGSFSTLEIQRTEQGDSAMYLCASTGGQGHRNNEKLFFGSGTQLSVL.

This clone was recorded a few times. The identical CDR3 is also encoded by other nucleotide sequences in the sample. V gene TRBV2 combines with J gene TRBJ2-5, with no clear D. The CDR3 runs to 12 residues. CDR1 is SNHLY, CDR2 FYNNEI, per germline. Trimming removed 3 bases from V and 4 bases from J, with 6 bases in between. Here the CDR3 DNA reads TGTGCCAGCAGTGACAGAGGAGAGACCCAGTACTTC. It translates to CASSDRGETQYF.

This clone was detected only a few times. V and J are TRBV19 and TRBJ1-5; D uncertain. There are 12 residues in the CDR3. Trimming left V 9 bases short and J 4 bases short, with 10 bases between. CDR1 LNHDA and CDR2 SQIVND come from the germline V gene (reference sequence). The CDR3 bases are TGTGCCAGCCGGATAGCAAATCAGCCCCAGCATTTT. Its translation: CASRIANQPQHF. Combining the CDR3 with reference TRBV19 and TRBJ1-5 gives the whole variable domain DGGITQSPKYLFRKEGQNVTLSCEQNLNHDAMYWYRQDPGQGLRLIYYSQIVNDFQKGDIAEGYSVSREKKESFPLTVTSAQKNPTAFYLCASRIANQPQHFGDGTRLSIL.

This chain uses TRBV19 with TRBJ1-5; D gene unclear. V dropped 3 bases and J dropped 3 bases, with 9 bases sitting between them. The CDR3 is 14 residues long. Germline assignment: CDR1 LNHDA and CDR2 SQIVND (reference sequence). The CDR3, as DNA: TGTGCCAGTAGTATTTACGGGGTCAATCAGCCCCAGCATTTT. Its translation is CASSIYGVNQPQHF.

To note about this clone: At the DNA level, this CDR3 is encoded by other sequences in the same sample as well. The CDR3 bases are TGTGCCAGCAGTGAAAGGACAGGGGGTTACGAGCAGTACTTC. It encodes CASSERTGGYEQYF. The V and J genes are TRBV2 and TRBJ2-7; 10 bases map to TRBD1. The CDR3 has 14 amino acids. The germline gives CDR1 SNHLY, CDR2 FYNNEI. Trimming at V came to 2 bases and at J to 4 bases, leaving 2 bases not matched to a gene.

This clone was detected a few times. The chain links TRBV5-1 to TRBJ1-1; weak D call: TRBD1 (5 bases). The length of the CDR3 is 15 residues. From germline, CDR1 is SGHRS and CDR2 YFSETQ. The ends were cut back, 3 bases at V and 0 bases at J, with 12 bases in the middle. CDR3 loop: CASSSSDSMNTEAFF. CDR3 nucleotide sequence: TGCGCCAGCAGCTCATCTGACAGCATGAACACTGAAGCTTTCTTT.

This clone was seen a few times. The J gene is TRBJ1-1, the V gene TRBV7-2, with D maybe TRBD1 (5 bases). V was trimmed by 1 base and J by 7 bases, leaving 7 bases between them. Germline CDR1 reads SGHTA; CDR2 reads FQGNSA. The CDR3 covers 12 residues. The CDR3 bases are TGTGCCAGCAGCTTAGAGGGGATTGAAGCTTTCTTT. As protein: CASSLEGIEAFF.